The entry below describes one T cell receptor beta chain. This may stem from a read error, because a much larger clone lies one nucleotide away. The conserved final phenylalanine or tryptophan is absent from the CDR3, which likely points to a read error. The DNA is omitted, as the CDR3 cannot be located on it reliably, and the CDR3 follows TCRdb's listing. TCRdb called the 5' RACE reads again in MiXCR, with one record for every CDR3 protein. This repertoire shows 89,000 or so distinct CDR3 sequences, 15% to 20% found once; its top ten account for about 6.8%. The data were taken from a study of spatial heterogeneity in lung cancer. Time point: sample taken at primary tumor resection. Tumor, nontumor lung or frozen PBMC supplied whole RNA, sequenced without sorting. This receptor was identified in a male donor with early-stage non-small cell lung cancer. The sequences come from PBMCs, collected at surgery.

The chain's CDR3 is CASRLVGLAGFTDTQYL. The gene calls are TRBV12-2 and TRBJ2-3; no check of the table's D call, TRBD2, against the DNA was made. TRBV12-2 is an annotated pseudogene. The CDR3 is 17 amino acids in total, end residues counted.